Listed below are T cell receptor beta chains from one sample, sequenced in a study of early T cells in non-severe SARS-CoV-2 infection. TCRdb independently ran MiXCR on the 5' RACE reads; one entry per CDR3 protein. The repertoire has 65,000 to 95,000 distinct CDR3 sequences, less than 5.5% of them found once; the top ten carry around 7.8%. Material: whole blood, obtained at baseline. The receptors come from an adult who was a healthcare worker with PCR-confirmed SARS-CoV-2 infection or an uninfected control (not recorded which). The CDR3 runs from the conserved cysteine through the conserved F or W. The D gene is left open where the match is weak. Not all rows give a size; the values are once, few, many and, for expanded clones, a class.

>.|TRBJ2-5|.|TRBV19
TGTGCCAGTAGTATCTCTCTCCAAGAGACCCAGTACTTC
CASSISLQETQYF
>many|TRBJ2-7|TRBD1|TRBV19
TGTGCCAGTAGTATAGTGGACAGGACAAGCGAGCAGTACTTC
CASSIVDRTSEQYF
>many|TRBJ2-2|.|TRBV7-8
TGTGCCAGCAGCTTGATATCCGTGAACACCGGGGAGCTGTTTTTT
CASSLISVNTGELFF
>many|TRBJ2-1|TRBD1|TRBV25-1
TGTGCCAGCAGTGTGGGACAGGGGGCGAACAATGAGCAGTTCTTC
CASSVGQGANNEQFF
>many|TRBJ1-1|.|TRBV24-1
TGTGCCACCAGTGAATGGGGAGGCACTGAAGCTTTCTTT
CATSEWGGTEAFF
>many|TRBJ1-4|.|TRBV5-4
TGTGCCAGCAGCTTGTCAGACGTCGATGAAAAACTGTTTTTT
CASSLSDVDEKLFF
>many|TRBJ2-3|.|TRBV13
TGTGCCAGCAGCGAAAGGGGGGTTTCGGGCACAGATACGCAGTATTTT
CASSERGVSGTDTQYF
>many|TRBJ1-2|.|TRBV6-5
TGTGCCAGCAGTTACTCTGGACACTCCCTAAACTATGGCTACACCTTC
CASSYSGHSLNYGYTF
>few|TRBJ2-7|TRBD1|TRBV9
TGTGCCAGCAGCGTCGGGACAGGGGTGGACTACGAGCAGTACTTC
CASSVGTGVDYEQYF
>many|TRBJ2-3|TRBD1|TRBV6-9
TGTGCCAGCAGTTATTCTGGCAGGGGGAAGAAGGGCACAGATACGCAGTATTTT
CASSYSGRGKKGTDTQYF
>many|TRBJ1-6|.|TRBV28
TGTGCCAGCAGCCTCGACAGTTCACCCCTCCACTTT
CASSLDSSPLHF
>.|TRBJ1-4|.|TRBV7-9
TGTGCCAGCAGCCCCTCCGGAGGGCGCGAAAAACTGTTTTTT
CASSPSGGREKLFF
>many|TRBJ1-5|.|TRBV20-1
TGCAGTGCTAGAGAGGAGTTCAGCAATCAGCCCCAGCATTTT
CSAREEFSNQPQHF
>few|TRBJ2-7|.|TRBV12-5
TGTGCTAGTGTGTCCCCTCTTGACAAGGACGAGCAGTACTTC
CASVSPLDKDEQYF
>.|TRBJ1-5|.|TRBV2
TGTGCCAGCAGTGAAGCCCAGGGACGGCAGCCCCAGCATTTT
CASSEAQGRQPQHF
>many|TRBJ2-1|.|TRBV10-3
TGTGCCATCAGCCAGGGCCATGAGCAGTTCTTC
CAISQGHEQFF
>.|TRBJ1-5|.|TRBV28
TGTGCCAGCAGTTTCCCTATTGGGGGATATAGCAATCAGCCCCAGCATTTT
CASSFPIGGYSNQPQHF
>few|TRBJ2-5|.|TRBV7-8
TGTGCCAGCAGCAGCGGCTCGGGTAAAGAGACCCAGTACTTC
CASSSGSGKETQYF
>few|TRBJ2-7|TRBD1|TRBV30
TGTGCCTGGAGTTTAGACAGGGCTATCTCCTACGAGCAGTACTTC
CAWSLDRAISYEQYF
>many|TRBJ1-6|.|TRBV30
TGTGCCTGGAGTGTATGGCGCGGTGGGTCACCCCTCCACTTT
CAWSVWRGGSPLHF
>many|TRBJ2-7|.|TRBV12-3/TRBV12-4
TGTGCCAGCAGTTTAGCGCCCGGGAGCGAGCAGTACTTC
CASSLAPGSEQYF
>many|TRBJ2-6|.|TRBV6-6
TGTGCCAGTCAGGGTTCCGGGGCCAACGTCCTGACTTTC
CASQGSGANVLTF
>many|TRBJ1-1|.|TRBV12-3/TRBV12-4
TGTGCCAGCAGTCTCAGCCGGAACACTGAAGCTTTCTTT
CASSLSRNTEAFF
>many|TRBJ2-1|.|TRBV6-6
TGTGCCAGCAGGTGGTTGGGGGGCAATGAGCAGTTCTTC
CASRWLGGNEQFF
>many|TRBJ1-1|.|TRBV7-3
TGTGCCAGCAGCTTAACAGGGGTGAACACTGAAGCTTTCTTT
CASSLTGVNTEAFF
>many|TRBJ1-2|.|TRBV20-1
TGCAGTGCTCCTACGACGCCAGGGGTCTATGGCTACACCTTC
CSAPTTPGVYGYTF
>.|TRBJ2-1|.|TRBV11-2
TGTGCCAGCAGCTTAATGTCTCGGAGCGATGAGCAGTTCTTC
CASSLMSRSDEQFF
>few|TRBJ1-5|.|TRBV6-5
TGTGCCAGCAGCCTGCAGCGCAATCAGCCCCAGCATTTT
CASSLQRNQPQHF
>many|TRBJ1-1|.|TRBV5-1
TGCGCCAGCCGGGTTAGCGGATCTGAAGCTTTCTTT
CASRVSGSEAFF
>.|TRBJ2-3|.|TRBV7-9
TGTGCCAGCAGCTTGCCCACAGATACGCAGTATTTT
CASSLPTDTQYF
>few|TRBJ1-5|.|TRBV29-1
TGCAGCGTTGATCTCAGGGTCTGGGACAATCAGCCCCAGCATTTT
CSVDLRVWDNQPQHF
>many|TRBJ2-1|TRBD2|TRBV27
TGTGCCAGCAGTCTCTCCTCGACTAGCGGGAGTCCTGGTGAGCAGTTCTTC
CASSLSSTSGSPGEQFF
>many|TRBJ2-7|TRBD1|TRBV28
TGTGCCAGCAGTCTTGACAGGGGGCTCGAGCAGTACTTC
CASSLDRGLEQYF
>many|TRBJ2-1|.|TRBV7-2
TGTGCCAGCAGCTCCATTATATCAGGCGAGCAGTTCTTC
CASSSIISGEQFF
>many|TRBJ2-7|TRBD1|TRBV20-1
TGCAGTGCTACACCTGGACTGGGACAGGGCCTCGAGCAGTACTTC
CSATPGLGQGLEQYF
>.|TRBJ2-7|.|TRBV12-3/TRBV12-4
TGTGCCAGCAGTTTCACGACAGCTACCTACGAGCAGTACTTC
CASSFTTATYEQYF
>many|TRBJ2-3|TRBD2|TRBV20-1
TGCAGTGCTAGAGATCTAGGGACTAGCGGGAGCACAGATACGCAGTATTTT
CSARDLGTSGSTDTQYF
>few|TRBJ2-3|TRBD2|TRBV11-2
TGTGCCAGCAGCTTTAGGGCGGGAGTGGGGGATACGCAGTATTTT
CASSFRAGVGDTQYF
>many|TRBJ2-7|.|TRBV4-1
TGCGCCAGCAGCCAAATTGGGGGATTCCACGAGCAGTACTTC
CASSQIGGFHEQYF
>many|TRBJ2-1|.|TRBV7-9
TGTGCCAGCAGCTTTCTCGATGAGCAGTTCTTC
CASSFLDEQFF
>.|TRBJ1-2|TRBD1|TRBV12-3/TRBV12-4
TGTGCCAGCAGGGACAGGGACCTTTCCGGCTACACCTTC
CASRDRDLSGYTF
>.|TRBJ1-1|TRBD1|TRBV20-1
TGCAGTGCTTCGGGACAGGCTAGAGGGGACACTGAAGCTTTCTTT
CSASGQARGDTEAFF
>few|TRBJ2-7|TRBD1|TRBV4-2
TGTGCCAGCAGCCAAGATAGCCGGACAGGGCGCTCCTACGAGCAGTACTTC
CASSQDSRTGRSYEQYF
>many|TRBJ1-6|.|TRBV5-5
TGTGCCAGCAGCTTGGGGGTCAATTCACCCCTCCACTTT
CASSLGVNSPLHF
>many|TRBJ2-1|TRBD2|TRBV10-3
TGTGCCATCAGTTTCCAGCGGGGCGACAATGAGCAGTTCTTC
CAISFQRGDNEQFF
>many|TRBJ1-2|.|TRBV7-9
TGTGCCAGCAGCCTACAGGGAGGCACTTATGGCTACACCTTC
CASSLQGGTYGYTF
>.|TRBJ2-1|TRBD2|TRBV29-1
TGCAGCGCCCCCCGGGGGTCGGGAGGGGGTTACAATGAGCAGTTCTTC
CSAPRGSGGGYNEQFF
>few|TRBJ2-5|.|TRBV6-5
TGTGCCAGCAGTGCTAGAGAGCAAGAGACCCAGTACTTC
CASSAREQETQYF
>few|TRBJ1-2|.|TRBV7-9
TGTGCCAGCAGCTTCTACCAGGGCGACTATGGCTACACCTTC
CASSFYQGDYGYTF
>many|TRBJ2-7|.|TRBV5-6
TGTGCCAGCAGCTTGGGGACCTACGAGCAGTACTTC
CASSLGTYEQYF
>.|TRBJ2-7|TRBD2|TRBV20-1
TGCAGTTCCCCCGTACTAGCGGGAGAACCCTACGAGCAGTACTTC
CSSPVLAGEPYEQYF
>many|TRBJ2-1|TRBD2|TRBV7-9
TGTGCCAGCAGCTTAGTCGTAGCGGGAGCCAATGAGCAGTTCTTC
CASSLVVAGANEQFF
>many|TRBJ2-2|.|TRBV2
TGTGCCAGCAGGGCAGAGAGGGGTGGGGAGCTGTTTTTT
CASRAERGGELFF
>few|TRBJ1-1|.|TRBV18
TGTGCCAGCTCACCGCGAACCAGGGGAGGCACTGAAGCTTTCTTT
CASSPRTRGGTEAFF
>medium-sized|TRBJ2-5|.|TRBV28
TGTGCCAGCAGTTTTCAGCGACAGACCCAGTACTTC
CASSFQRQTQYF
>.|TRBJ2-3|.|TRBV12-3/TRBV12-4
TGTGCTACTAGTGGAGATACGCAGTATTTT
CATSGDTQYF
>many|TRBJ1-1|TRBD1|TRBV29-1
TGCAGCGTTGACCTCTCCTACCGGACAGGTGGTAACACTGAAGCTTTCTTT
CSVDLSYRTGGNTEAFF